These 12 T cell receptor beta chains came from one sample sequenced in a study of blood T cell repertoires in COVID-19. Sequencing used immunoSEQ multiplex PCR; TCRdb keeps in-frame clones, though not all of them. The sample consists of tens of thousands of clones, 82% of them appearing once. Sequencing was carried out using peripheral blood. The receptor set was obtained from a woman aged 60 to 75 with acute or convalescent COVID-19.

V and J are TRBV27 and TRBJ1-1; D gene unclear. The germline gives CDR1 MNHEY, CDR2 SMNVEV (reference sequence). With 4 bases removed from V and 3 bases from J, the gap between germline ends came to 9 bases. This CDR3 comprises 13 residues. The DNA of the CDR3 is TGTGCCAGCAGTTGGACCGGGGACACTGAAGCTTTCTTT. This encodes CASSWTGDTEAFF.

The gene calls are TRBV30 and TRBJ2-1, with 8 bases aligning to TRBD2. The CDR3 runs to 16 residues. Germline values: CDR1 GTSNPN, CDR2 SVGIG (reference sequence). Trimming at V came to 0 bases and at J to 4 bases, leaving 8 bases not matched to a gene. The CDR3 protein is CAWSVQAGVVYNEQFF. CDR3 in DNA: TGTGCCTGGAGTGTACAAGCGGGAGTAGTTTACAATGAGCAGTTCTTC.

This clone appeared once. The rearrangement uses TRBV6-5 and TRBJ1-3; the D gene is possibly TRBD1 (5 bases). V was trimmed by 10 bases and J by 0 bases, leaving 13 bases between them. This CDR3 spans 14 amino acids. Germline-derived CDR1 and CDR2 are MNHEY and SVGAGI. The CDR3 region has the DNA TGTGCCACCGCAGGGCCTATCTCTGGAAACACCATATATTTT. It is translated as CATAGPISGNTIYF.

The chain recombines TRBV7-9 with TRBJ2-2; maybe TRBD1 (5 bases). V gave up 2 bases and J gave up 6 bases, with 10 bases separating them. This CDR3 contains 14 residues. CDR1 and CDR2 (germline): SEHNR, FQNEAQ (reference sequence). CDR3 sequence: CASSLTGFPGELFF. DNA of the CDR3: TGTGCCAGCAGCTTAACAGGTTTCCCCGGGGAGCTGTTTTTT.

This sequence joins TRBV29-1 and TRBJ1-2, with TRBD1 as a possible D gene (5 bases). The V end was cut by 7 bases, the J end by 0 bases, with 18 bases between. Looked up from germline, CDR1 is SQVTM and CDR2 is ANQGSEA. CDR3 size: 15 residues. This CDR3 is CSATRGSSANYGYTF. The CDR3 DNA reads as TGCAGCGCTACCCGGGGGAGCTCAGCTAACTATGGCTACACCTTC.

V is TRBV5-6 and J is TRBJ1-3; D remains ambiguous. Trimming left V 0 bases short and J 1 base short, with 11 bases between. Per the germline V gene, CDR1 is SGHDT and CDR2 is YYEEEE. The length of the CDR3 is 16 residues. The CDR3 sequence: CASSLGPRGSGNTIYF. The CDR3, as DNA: TGTGCCAGCAGCTTGGGCCCTCGGGGATCTGGAAACACCATATATTTT. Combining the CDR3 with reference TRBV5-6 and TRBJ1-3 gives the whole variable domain DAGVTQSPTHLIKTRGQQVTLRCSPKSGHDTVSWYQQALGQGPQFIFQYYEEEERQRGNFPDRFSGHQFPNYSSELNVNALLLGDSALYLCASSLGPRGSGNTIYFGEGSWLTVV.

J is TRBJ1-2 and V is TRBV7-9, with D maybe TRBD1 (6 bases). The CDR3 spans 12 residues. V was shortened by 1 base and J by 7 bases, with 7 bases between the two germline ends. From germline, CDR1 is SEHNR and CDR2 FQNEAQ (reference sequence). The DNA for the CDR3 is TGTGCCAGCAGCTTAGGGGGGCTTGGCTACACCTTC. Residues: CASSLGGLGYTF.

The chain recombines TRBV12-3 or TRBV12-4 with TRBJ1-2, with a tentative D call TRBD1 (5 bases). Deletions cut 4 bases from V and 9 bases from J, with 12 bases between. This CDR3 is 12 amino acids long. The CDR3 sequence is CASSWGEYSYTF. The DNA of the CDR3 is TGTGCCAGCAGTTGGGGGGAATACAGCTACACCTTC.

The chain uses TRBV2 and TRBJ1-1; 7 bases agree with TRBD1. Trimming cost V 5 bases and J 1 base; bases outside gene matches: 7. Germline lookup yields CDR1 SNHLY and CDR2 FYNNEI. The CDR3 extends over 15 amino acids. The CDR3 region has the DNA TGTGCCAGCAGTTTAGATTACAGGGGGAACACTGAAGCTTTCTTT. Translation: CASSLDYRGNTEAFF.

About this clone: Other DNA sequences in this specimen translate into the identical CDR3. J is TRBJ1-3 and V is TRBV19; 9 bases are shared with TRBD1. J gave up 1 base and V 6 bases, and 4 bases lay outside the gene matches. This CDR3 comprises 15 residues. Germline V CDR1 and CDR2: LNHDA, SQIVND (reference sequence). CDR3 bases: TGTGCCAGTAGGCGGGACAGGGCATCTGGAAACACCATATATTTT. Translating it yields CASRRDRASGNTIYF.

The CDR3: CASSTSNEQFF. The CDR3 DNA follows: TGTGCCAGTAGTACTAGCAATGAGCAGTTCTTC. V usage is TRBV19 and J usage is TRBJ2-1; D call uncertain. Germline values: CDR1 LNHDA, CDR2 SQIVND (reference sequence). The CDR3 spans 11 residues. Trimming shortened V by 4 bases and J by 6 bases, and 4 bases separated the two germline ends.

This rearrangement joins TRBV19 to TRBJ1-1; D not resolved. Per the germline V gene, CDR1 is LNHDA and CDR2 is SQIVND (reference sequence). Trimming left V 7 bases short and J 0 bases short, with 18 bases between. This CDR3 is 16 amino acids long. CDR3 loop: CASNHRALRLNTEAFF. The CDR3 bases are TGTGCCAGTAATCACAGAGCTCTAAGATTGAACACTGAAGCTTTCTTT.